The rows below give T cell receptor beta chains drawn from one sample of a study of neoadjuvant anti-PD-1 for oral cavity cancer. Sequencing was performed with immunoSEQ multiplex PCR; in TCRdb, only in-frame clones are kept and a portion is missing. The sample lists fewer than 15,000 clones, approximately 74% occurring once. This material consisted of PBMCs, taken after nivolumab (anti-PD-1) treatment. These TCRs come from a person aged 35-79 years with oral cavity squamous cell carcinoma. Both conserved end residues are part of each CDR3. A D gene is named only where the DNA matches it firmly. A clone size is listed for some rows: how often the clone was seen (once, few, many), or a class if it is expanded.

DNA: TGTGCCATCAGTGGGGGGACAGGGATCGGGAACACTGAAGCTTTCTTT
CDR3: CAISGGTGIGNTEAFF
J: TRBJ1-1
size: NA
D: TRBD1
V: TRBV10-3

DNA: TGCGCCAGCAGCTTGGTCGTGGAGTACAATGAGCAGTTCTTC
CDR3: CASSLVVEYNEQFF
J: TRBJ2-1
size: once
D: NA
V: TRBV5-1

DNA: TGTGCCAGCAGTGGAGGGGCTACAGGGAACCCCCGAAGGGCTGAAGCTTTCTTT
CDR3: CASSGGATGNPRRAEAFF
J: TRBJ1-1
size: NA
D: NA
V: TRBV25-1

DNA: TGTGCCAGCAGCCGGACGGACTACCCCTCCTACGAGCAGTACTTC
CDR3: CASSRTDYPSYEQYF
J: TRBJ2-7
size: few
D: NA
V: TRBV7-2

DNA: TGTGCCAGCAGCTTGTGGCTAACAGAAGAGACCCAGTACTTC
CDR3: CASSLWLTEETQYF
J: TRBJ2-5
size: NA
D: NA
V: TRBV5-4

DNA: TGTGCCAGCAGCCAAGAACCCCAGACTAGCGGGGGTTTCAATGAGCAGTTCTTC
CDR3: CASSQEPQTSGGFNEQFF
J: TRBJ2-1
size: NA
D: TRBD2
V: TRBV4-2

DNA: TGTGCCAGCAGTCCCCGGGTCAGGCCCTACGAGCAGTACTTC
CDR3: CASSPRVRPYEQYF
J: TRBJ2-7
size: NA
D: NA
V: TRBV28

DNA: TGTGCCAGCAGTGAGGACCCCGGGGTTGGCGAGACCCAGTACTTC
CDR3: CASSEDPGVGETQYF
J: TRBJ2-5
size: NA
D: NA
V: TRBV6-1

DNA: TGCGCCAGCAGCCAAGAGTCGGTAGCGGGAGGGCCCTGGGAGAAAGATACGCAGTATTTT
CDR3: CASSQESVAGGPWEKDTQYF
J: TRBJ2-3
size: NA
D: TRBD2
V: TRBV4-1

DNA: TGTGCCAGTAGTATTGGAGCAGGAAGGGATTTGAACACTGAAGCTTTCTTT
CDR3: CASSIGAGRDLNTEAFF
J: TRBJ1-1
size: few
D: NA
V: TRBV19

DNA: TGTGCCAGCAGCTTGGGATTAGCGGGAGGGTTGGCGCAGTACTTC
CDR3: CASSLGLAGGLAQYF
J: TRBJ2-7
size: few
D: TRBD2
V: TRBV5-4

DNA: TGTGCCAGCAGCTTAACCCTCTTGGGACTAGCGGAGGACAATGAGCAGTTCTTC
CDR3: CASSLTLLGLAEDNEQFF
J: TRBJ2-1
size: NA
D: TRBD2
V: TRBV7-8

DNA: TGCGCCAGCAGCCACGGGACCCTGGGGAACACCATATATTTT
CDR3: CASSHGTLGNTIYF
J: TRBJ1-3
size: NA
D: NA
V: TRBV5-1

DNA: TGCAGCGTTGAAGCGCGCCTAGCGGGCACAGATACGCAGTATTTT
CDR3: CSVEARLAGTDTQYF
J: TRBJ2-3
size: NA
D: TRBD2
V: TRBV29-1

DNA: TGTGCAGCTAACTACGGGGCTAGCGACACCGGGGAGCTGTTTTTT
CDR3: CAANYGASDTGELFF
J: TRBJ2-2
size: NA
D: NA
V: TRBV11-2

DNA: TGCAGCGTTGTGGGGGTGGACACTGAAGCTTTCTTT
CDR3: CSVVGVDTEAFF
J: TRBJ1-1
size: NA
D: NA
V: TRBV29-1

DNA: TGTGCCAGCAGCGTAGGTCAGAACTACGAGCAGTACTTC
CDR3: CASSVGQNYEQYF
J: TRBJ2-7
size: once
D: NA
V: TRBV9

DNA: TGCAGCGTTGCTCTAGCTTACGAGCAGTACTTC
CDR3: CSVALAYEQYF
J: TRBJ2-7
size: NA
D: NA
V: TRBV29-1

DNA: TGTGCCAGCGGCATCGGGACAGTTTCCTTCTCTGGGGCCAACGTCCTGACTTTC
CDR3: CASGIGTVSFSGANVLTF
J: TRBJ2-6
size: NA
D: TRBD1
V: TRBV7-3

DNA: TGTGCCAGCAGTTACTTGGCCTCTGGGGCCAACGTCCTGACTTTC
CDR3: CASSYLASGANVLTF
J: TRBJ2-6
size: NA
D: NA
V: TRBV6-5

DNA: TGTGCCAGCAGTTTGACAGGGCCTGGAAACACCATATATTTT
CDR3: CASSLTGPGNTIYF
J: TRBJ1-3
size: NA
D: TRBD1
V: TRBV28

DNA: TGTGCCAGCAGTGCGGGACGTTACAATGAGCAGTTCTTC
CDR3: CASSAGRYNEQFF
J: TRBJ2-1
size: once
D: NA
V: TRBV27

DNA: TGTGCCAGCAGTTTCGACAGGAACACTGAAGCTTTCTTT
CDR3: CASSFDRNTEAFF
J: TRBJ1-1
size: NA
D: NA
V: TRBV28

DNA: TGTGCCAGCAGCTTAATAGGGGTCCCGGGTACCGGGGAGCTGTTTTTT
CDR3: CASSLIGVPGTGELFF
J: TRBJ2-2
size: NA
D: NA
V: TRBV7-3

DNA: TGTGCCAGCAGTTTGGGTAGGGGGCAGGAGGGAGAGACCCAGTACTTC
CDR3: CASSLGRGQEGETQYF
J: TRBJ2-5
size: NA
D: NA
V: TRBV28